This T cell receptor (beta chain) was observed in a study of beta chain features in type 1 diabetes. Study-wide background: Taken together, all samples contributed approximately 110 million examined sorted cells. Study-level findings and limits: Shorter TCRB CDR3s, moderately but significantly so, were found in Type 1 diabetes patients in all four CD4+ subsets. Patients' naive, central memory and Treg TCRB repertoires seemed closer to one another than those of healthy donors.

As for this clone: The antigen is unknown.

What was sequenced were expressed TCRB transcripts, since all of the isolated RNA had been reverse transcribed. The protocol was immunoSEQ multiplex PCR, while the TCRdb copy is restricted to in-frame clones and leaves out a portion. The sample contains approximately 470,000 clones, 25% to 35% of which appear only once. This sequence originates from a man aged 18 to 35 in good health. Input material: naive CD4+ T cells from blood.

Here the CDR3 reads CATSRGQETQYF. CDR3 nucleotide sequence: TGTGCCACCAGCCGGGGTCAAGAGACCCAGTACTTC. V is TRBV6-5 and J is TRBJ2-5; D is perhaps TRBD2 (5 bases). The CDR3 spans 12 residues. CDR1 and CDR2 (germline): MNHEY, SVGAGI. Trimming removed 10 bases at V and 2 bases at J, with 11 bases between.